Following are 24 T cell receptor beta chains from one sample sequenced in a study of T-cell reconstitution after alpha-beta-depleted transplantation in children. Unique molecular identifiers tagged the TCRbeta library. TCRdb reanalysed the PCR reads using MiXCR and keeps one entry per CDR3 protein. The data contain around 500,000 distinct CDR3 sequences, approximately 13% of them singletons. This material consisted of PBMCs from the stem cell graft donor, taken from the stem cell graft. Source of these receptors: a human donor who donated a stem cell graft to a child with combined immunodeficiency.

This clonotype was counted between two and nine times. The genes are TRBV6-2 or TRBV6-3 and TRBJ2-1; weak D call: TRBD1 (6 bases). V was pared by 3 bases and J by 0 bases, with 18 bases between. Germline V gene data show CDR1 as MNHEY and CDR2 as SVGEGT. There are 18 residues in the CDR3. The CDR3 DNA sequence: TGTGCCAGCAGTTATGGGCTAGGGGGTTTGAGCTCCTACAATGAGCAGTTCTTC. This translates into CASSYGLGGLSSYNEQFF.

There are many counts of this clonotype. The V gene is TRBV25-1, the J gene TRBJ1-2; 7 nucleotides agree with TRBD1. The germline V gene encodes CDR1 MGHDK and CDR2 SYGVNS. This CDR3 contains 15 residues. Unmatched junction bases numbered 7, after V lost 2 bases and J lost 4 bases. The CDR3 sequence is CASSETPGTVYGYTF. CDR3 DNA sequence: TGTGCCAGCAGTGAAACTCCCGGGACAGTCTATGGCTACACCTTC.

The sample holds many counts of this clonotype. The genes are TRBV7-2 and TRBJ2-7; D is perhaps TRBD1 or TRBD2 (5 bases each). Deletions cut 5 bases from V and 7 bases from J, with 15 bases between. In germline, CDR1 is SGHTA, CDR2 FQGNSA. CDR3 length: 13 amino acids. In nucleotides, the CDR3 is TGTGCCAGCAGCCTCGGGGCCTTAGGAGAGCAGTACTTC. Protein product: CASSLGALGEQYF.

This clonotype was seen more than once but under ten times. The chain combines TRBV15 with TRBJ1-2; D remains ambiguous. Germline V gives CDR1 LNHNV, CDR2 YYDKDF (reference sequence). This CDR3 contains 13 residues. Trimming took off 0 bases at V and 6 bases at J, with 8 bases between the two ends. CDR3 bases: TGTGCCACCAGCAGAGATTTGAAGGATGGCTACACCTTC. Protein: CATSRDLKDGYTF.

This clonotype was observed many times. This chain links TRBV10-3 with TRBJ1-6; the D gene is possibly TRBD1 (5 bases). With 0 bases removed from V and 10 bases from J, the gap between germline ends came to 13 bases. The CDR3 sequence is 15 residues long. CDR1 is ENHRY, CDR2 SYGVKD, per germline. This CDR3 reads CAISESSGGGSPLHF. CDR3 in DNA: TGTGCCATCAGTGAGTCGTCGGGTGGGGGATCACCCCTCCACTTT.

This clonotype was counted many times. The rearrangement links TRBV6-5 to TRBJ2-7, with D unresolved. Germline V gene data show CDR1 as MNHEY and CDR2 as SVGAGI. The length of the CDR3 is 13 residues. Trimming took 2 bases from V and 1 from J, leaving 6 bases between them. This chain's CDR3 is CASSYGMSYEQYF. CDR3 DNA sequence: TGTGCCAGCAGTTACGGGATGTCCTACGAGCAGTACTTC.

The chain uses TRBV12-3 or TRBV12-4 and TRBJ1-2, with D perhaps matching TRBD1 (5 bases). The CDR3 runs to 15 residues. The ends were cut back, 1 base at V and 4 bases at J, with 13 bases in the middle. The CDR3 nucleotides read TGTGCCAGCAGTTTAGAGGGGTCTCATCGCTATGGCTACACCTTC. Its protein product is CASSLEGSHRYGYTF.

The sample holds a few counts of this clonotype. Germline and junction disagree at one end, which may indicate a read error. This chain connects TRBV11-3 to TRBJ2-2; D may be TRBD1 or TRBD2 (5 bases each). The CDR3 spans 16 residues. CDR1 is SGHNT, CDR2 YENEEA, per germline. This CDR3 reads CASSASLGADTGELVF. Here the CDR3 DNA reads TGTGCCAGCAGCGCCTCCCTTGGGGCGGACACCGGGGAGCTGGTTTTT.

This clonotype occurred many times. In nucleotides, the CDR3 is TGTGCCAGCAGTCCCTCCCTGAGGAGGGATCAGCCCCAGCATTTT. This codes for CASSPSLRRDQPQHF. The chain combines TRBV12-3 or TRBV12-4 with TRBJ1-5; the D is unclear. The CDR3 is 15 residues long. Trimming removed 5 bases at V and 5 bases at J, with 16 bases between.

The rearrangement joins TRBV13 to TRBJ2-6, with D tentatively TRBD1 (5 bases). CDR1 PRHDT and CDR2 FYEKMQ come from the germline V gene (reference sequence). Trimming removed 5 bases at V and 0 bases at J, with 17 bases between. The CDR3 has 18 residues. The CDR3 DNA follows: TGTGCCAGCAGCCATAGGGCAGGGCCACTCTCTGGGGCCAACGTCCTGACTTTC. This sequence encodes CASSHRAGPLSGANVLTF. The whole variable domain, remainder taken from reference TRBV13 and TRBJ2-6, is AAGVIQSPRHLIKEKRETATLKCYPIPRHDTVYWYQQGPGQDPQFLISFYEKMQSDKGSIPDRFSAQQFSDYHSELNMSSLELGDSALYFCASSHRAGPLSGANVLTFGAGSRLTVL.

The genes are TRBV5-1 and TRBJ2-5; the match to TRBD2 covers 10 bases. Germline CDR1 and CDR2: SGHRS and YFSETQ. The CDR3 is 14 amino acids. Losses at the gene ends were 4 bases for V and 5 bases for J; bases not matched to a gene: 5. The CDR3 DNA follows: TGCGCCAGCAGCAACGGACTAGCGGAGGAGACCCAGTACTTC. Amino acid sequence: CASSNGLAEETQYF.

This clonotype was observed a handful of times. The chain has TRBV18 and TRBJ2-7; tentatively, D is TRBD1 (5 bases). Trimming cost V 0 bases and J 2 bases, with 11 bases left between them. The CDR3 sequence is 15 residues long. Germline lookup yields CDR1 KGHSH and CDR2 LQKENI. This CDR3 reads CASSPPFQGTYEQYF. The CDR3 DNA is TGTGCCAGCTCACCACCGTTTCAGGGTACCTACGAGCAGTACTTC.

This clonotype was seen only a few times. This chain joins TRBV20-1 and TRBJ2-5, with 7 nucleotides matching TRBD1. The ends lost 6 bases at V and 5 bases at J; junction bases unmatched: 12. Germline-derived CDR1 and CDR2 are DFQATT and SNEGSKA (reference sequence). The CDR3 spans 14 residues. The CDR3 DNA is TGCAGTGCCATCAGGTTAGGGGGCGGTGAGACCCAGTACTTC. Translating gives CSAIRLGGGETQYF.

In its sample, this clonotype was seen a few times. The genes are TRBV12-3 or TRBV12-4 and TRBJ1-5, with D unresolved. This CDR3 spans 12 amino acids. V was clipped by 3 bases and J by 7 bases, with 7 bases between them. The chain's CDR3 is CASSFSRQPQHF. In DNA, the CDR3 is TGTGCCAGCAGTTTTTCGCGGCAGCCCCAGCATTTT.

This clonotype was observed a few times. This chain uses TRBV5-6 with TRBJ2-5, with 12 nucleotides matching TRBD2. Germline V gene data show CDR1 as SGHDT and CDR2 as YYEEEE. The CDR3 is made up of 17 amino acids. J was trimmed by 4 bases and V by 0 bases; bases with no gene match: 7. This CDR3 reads CASSLGRLAGVRETQYF. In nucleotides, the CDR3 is TGTGCCAGCAGCTTGGGTCGACTAGCGGGAGTGAGAGAGACCCAGTACTTC.

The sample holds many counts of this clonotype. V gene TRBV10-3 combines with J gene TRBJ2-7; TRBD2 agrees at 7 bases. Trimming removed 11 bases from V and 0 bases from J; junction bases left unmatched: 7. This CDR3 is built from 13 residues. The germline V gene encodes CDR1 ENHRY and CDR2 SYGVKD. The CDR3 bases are TGTGCCGGTGGAGGGGAGGGCTCCTACGAGCAGTACTTC. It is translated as CAGGGEGSYEQYF.

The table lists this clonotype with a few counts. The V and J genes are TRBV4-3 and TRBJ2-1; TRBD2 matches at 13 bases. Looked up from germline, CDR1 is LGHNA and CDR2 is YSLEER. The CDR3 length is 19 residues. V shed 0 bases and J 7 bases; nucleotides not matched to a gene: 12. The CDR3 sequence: CASSQEVRLGTSGANEQFF. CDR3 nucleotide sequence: TGCGCCAGCAGCCAAGAAGTTCGGCTCGGGACTAGCGGGGCAAATGAGCAGTTCTTC.

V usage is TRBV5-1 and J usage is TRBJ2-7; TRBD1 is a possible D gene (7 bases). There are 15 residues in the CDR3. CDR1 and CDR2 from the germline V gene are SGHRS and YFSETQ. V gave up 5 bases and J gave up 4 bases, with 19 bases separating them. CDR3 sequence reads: CASSGGTGTAYEQYF. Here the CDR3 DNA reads TGCGCCAGCAGTGGGGGGACCGGGACAGCATACGAGCAGTACTTC. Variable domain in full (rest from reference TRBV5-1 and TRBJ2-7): KAGVTQTPRYLIKTRGQQVTLSCSPISGHRSVSWYQQTPGQGLQFLFEYFSETQRNKGNFPGRFSGRQFSNSRSEMNVSTLELGDSALYLCASSGGTGTAYEQYFGPGTRLTVT.

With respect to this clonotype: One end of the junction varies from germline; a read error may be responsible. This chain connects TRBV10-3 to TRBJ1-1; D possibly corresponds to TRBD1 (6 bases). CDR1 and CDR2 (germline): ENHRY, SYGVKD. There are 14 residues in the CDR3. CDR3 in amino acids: CVISESGGRTEAFF. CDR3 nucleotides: TGTGTCATCAGTGAGTCGGGGGGGCGCACTGAAGCTTTCTTT.

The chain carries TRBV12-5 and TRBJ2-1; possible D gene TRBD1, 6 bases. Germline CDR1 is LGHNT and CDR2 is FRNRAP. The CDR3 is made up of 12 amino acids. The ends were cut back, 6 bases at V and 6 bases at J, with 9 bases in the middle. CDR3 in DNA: TGTGCTAGTGGGAAGACAGGCAATGAGCAGTTCTTC. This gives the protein CASGKTGNEQFF.

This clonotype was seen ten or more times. CDR3 DNA sequence: TGTGCCAGCAGTTTGGTTGGGGACAGTTATTACGAGCAGTACTTC. Translated: CASSLVGDSYYEQYF. The chain combines TRBV12-3 or TRBV12-4 with TRBJ2-7; TRBD1 agrees at 7 bases. The J segment lost 4 bases and the V segment lost 3 bases, leaving 9 bases of the junction unmatched. The CDR3 consists of 15 residues.

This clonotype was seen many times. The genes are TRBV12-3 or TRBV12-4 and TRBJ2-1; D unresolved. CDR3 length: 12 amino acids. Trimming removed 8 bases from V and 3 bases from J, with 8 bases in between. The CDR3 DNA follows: TGTGCCAGCGGCGGAGACTACAATGAGCAGTTCTTC. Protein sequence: CASGGDYNEQFF.

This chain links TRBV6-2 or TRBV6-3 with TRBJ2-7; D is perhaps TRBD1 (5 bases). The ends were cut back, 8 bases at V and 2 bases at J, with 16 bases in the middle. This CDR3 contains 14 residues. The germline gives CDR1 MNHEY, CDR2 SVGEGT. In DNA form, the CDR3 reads TGTGCCAGCCTTACCCCTACAGGAGCCTACGAGCAGTACTTC. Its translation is CASLTPTGAYEQYF.

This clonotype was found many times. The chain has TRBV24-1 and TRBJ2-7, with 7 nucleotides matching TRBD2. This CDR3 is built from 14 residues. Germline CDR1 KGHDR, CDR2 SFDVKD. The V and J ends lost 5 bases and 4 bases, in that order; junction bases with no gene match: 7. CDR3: CATSGGSGTYEQYF. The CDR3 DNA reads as TGTGCCACCAGTGGCGGGAGCGGGACGTACGAGCAGTACTTC.